These T cell receptor beta chains were read from a single sample in a study of memory CD4+ T cells and cytomegalovirus serostatus. Assay: immunoSEQ multiplex PCR; the TCRdb copy retains only in-frame clones and omits some. The table has approximately 50,000 clones, around three quarters seen once. The material sequenced was memory CD4+ T cells from blood. These receptors came from an adult in good health and CMV-seropositive. CDR3s include the opening cysteine and the closing phenylalanine or tryptophan. The D gene is left open where the match is weak. Some rows have no size entry. The others give once, few or many, or a class for an expanded clone.

CDR3: CASSDGYQGGYTF
DNA: TGTGCCAGCAGTGACGGGTATCAGGGTGGCTACACCTTC
size: -
D: -
J: TRBJ1-2
V: TRBV2

CDR3: CASSEATGNTGELFF
DNA: TGTGCCAGCAGTGAAGCGACAGGGAACACCGGGGAGCTGTTTTTT
size: -
D: -
J: TRBJ2-2
V: TRBV25-1

CDR3: CASPGGAYNEQFF
DNA: TGTGCCAGCCCAGGGGGCGCCTACAATGAGCAGTTCTTC
size: few
D: TRBD1
J: TRBJ2-1
V: TRBV27

CDR3: CATLGRRGTDTQYF
DNA: TGTGCCACCTTAGGGAGGCGGGGCACAGATACGCAGTATTTT
size: -
D: -
J: TRBJ2-3
V: TRBV6-7

CDR3: CASSRTSGINEQYF
DNA: TGTGCCAGCAGCCGGACTAGCGGGATAAACGAGCAGTACTTC
size: -
D: TRBD2
J: TRBJ2-7
V: TRBV6-5

CDR3: CASSEEAQRVQYF
DNA: TGTGCCAGCAGTGAAGAGGCCCAGCGGGTTCAGTACTTC
size: few
D: -
J: TRBJ2-4
V: TRBV6-1

CDR3: CASSPLDTQYF
DNA: TGTGCCAGCAGCCCTCTAGATACGCAGTATTTT
size: -
D: -
J: TRBJ2-3
V: TRBV7-9

CDR3: CASKETIGPYNEQFF
DNA: TGCGCCAGCAAAGAGACGATTGGGCCATACAATGAGCAGTTCTTC
size: few
D: -
J: TRBJ2-1
V: TRBV5-1

CDR3: CAWSRSGAEAFF
DNA: TGTGCCTGGAGTCGGTCGGGCGCTGAAGCTTTCTTT
size: -
D: -
J: TRBJ1-1
V: TRBV30

CDR3: CASSFLGGPGNTIYF
DNA: TGTGCCAGCAGTTTTCTAGGGGGCCCTGGAAACACCATATATTTT
size: many
D: TRBD1
J: TRBJ1-3
V: TRBV27

CDR3: CASRITRDTHGRAFF
DNA: TGTGCCAGCAGGATTACCCGGGACACCCACGGGAGAGCTTTCTTT
size: once
D: -
J: TRBJ1-1
V: TRBV6-5

CDR3: CASSQGGSGNTIYF
DNA: TGCGCCAGCAGCCAAGGGGGATCTGGAAACACCATATATTTT
size: -
D: -
J: TRBJ1-3
V: TRBV5-4

CDR3: CASSSPRSGSRHNEQFF
DNA: TGTGCCAGCAGCTCCCCTAGGAGCGGGAGTCGGCACAATGAGCAGTTCTTC
size: -
D: TRBD2
J: TRBJ2-1
V: TRBV28

CDR3: CASSLDSLHLYGYTF
DNA: TGTGCCAGCAGTTTGGACAGCCTCCACCTCTATGGCTACACCTTC
size: -
D: -
J: TRBJ1-2
V: TRBV6-5

CDR3: CASSGESSGNTIYF
DNA: TGTGCCAGCAGTGGGGAGAGCTCTGGAAACACCATATATTTT
size: -
D: -
J: TRBJ1-3
V: TRBV2

CDR3: CATSLLGGETQYF
DNA: TGTGCCACCAGCCTCCTGGGGGGAGAGACCCAGTACTTC
size: -
D: -
J: TRBJ2-5
V: TRBV15

CDR3: CASSPESSGNTIYF
DNA: TGCGCCAGCAGCCCCGAGAGCTCTGGAAACACCATATATTTT
size: -
D: -
J: TRBJ1-3
V: TRBV5-1

CDR3: CAWSLKQGRAGNTIYF
DNA: TGTGCCTGGAGTCTTAAACAGGGCCGGGCTGGAAACACCATATATTTT
size: -
D: -
J: TRBJ1-3
V: TRBV30

CDR3: CASTLAGAGTDTQYF
DNA: TGTGCCAGCACCTTAGCGGGAGCGGGCACAGATACGCAGTATTTT
size: -
D: TRBD2
J: TRBJ2-3
V: TRBV28

CDR3: CASSRSTPGQGARGYTF
DNA: TGTGCCAGCTCAAGATCTACTCCGGGACAGGGGGCGCGCGGCTACACCTTC
size: -
D: TRBD1
J: TRBJ1-2
V: TRBV18

CDR3: CASSRYRGGQETQYF
DNA: TGTGCCAGCAGTCGCTACAGAGGCGGGCAAGAGACCCAGTACTTC
size: few
D: -
J: TRBJ2-5
V: TRBV5-6

CDR3: CASSLTWTEAFF
DNA: TGTGCCAGCAGTCTAACCTGGACTGAAGCTTTCTTT
size: -
D: -
J: TRBJ1-1
V: TRBV28

CDR3: CASSPPGSNEQFF
DNA: TGTGCCAGCAGCCCCCCAGGGTCGAATGAGCAGTTCTTC
size: once
D: -
J: TRBJ2-1
V: TRBV7-2

CDR3: CAWGSSQPQHF
DNA: TGTGCCTGGGGGTCGAGCCAGCCCCAGCATTTT
size: once
D: -
J: TRBJ1-5
V: TRBV30

CDR3: CASSQGQGWGNQPQHF
DNA: TGTGCCAGCTCACAGGGACAGGGTTGGGGCAATCAGCCCCAGCATTTT
size: -
D: TRBD1
J: TRBJ1-5
V: TRBV18

CDR3: CASSLTSTNEKLFF
DNA: TGTGCCAGCAGCTTGACGTCAACTAATGAAAAACTGTTTTTT
size: -
D: -
J: TRBJ1-4
V: TRBV7-9

CDR3: CASSSVGVNGYTF
DNA: TGTGCCAGCAGTTCGGTGGGGGTGAATGGCTACACCTTC
size: -
D: -
J: TRBJ1-2
V: TRBV28

CDR3: CASSLEQHTDTQYF
DNA: TGTGCCAGCAGCTTGGAACAGCACACAGATACGCAGTATTTT
size: -
D: -
J: TRBJ2-3
V: TRBV5-5

CDR3: CASSTDREVGYTF
DNA: TGTGCCAGCAGTACCGACAGGGAGGTTGGCTACACCTTC
size: -
D: TRBD1
J: TRBJ1-2
V: TRBV6-5

CDR3: CASSEPGLAAYEQYF
DNA: TGTGCCAGCAGTGAGCCGGGACTAGCGGCCTACGAGCAGTACTTC
size: -
D: TRBD2
J: TRBJ2-7
V: TRBV25-1

CDR3: CASSPDRVKLFF
DNA: TGTGCCAGCAGCCCTGACAGGGTTAAACTGTTTTTT
size: -
D: TRBD1
J: TRBJ1-4
V: TRBV4-2

CDR3: CASSSGRSVQYF
DNA: TGTGCCAGCAGCTCCGGTAGGAGCGTTCAGTACTTC
size: -
D: -
J: TRBJ2-4
V: TRBV7-9

CDR3: CASSMNRGIDEKLFF
DNA: TGTGCCAGCAGCATGAACAGGGGAATTGATGAAAAACTGTTTTTT
size: -
D: TRBD1
J: TRBJ1-4
V: TRBV5-6

CDR3: CASRRGKYEQYF
DNA: TGTGCCAGCAGACGCGGTAAATACGAGCAGTACTTC
size: -
D: -
J: TRBJ2-7
V: TRBV6-5

CDR3: CASNRDPGTPSHF
DNA: TGTGCCAGCAATCGGGACCCCGGGACCCCCTCACATTTT
size: -
D: -
J: TRBJ1-5
V: TRBV2

CDR3: CASSRDSNYGYTF
DNA: TGTGCCAGCAGCCGGGACAGTAACTATGGCTACACCTTC
size: -
D: TRBD1
J: TRBJ1-2
V: TRBV6-5

CDR3: CASSTSSRGNGYTF
DNA: TGTGCCAGCAGTACCTCATCGAGGGGCAATGGCTACACCTTC
size: -
D: -
J: TRBJ1-2
V: TRBV6-5

CDR3: CASSVLEGYGSYNEQFF
DNA: TGTGCCAGCAGTGTTTTAGAGGGGTACGGTTCCTACAATGAGCAGTTCTTC
size: -
D: -
J: TRBJ2-1
V: TRBV6-1

CDR3: CASSQEGGGTSTGELFF
DNA: TGTGCCAGCAGCCAAGAAGGAGGTGGGACTTCCACCGGGGAGCTGTTTTTT
size: few
D: -
J: TRBJ2-2
V: TRBV4-2

CDR3: CASSFDSNNEQFF
DNA: TGCGCCAGCAGCTTTGACAGCAACAATGAGCAGTTCTTC
size: -
D: -
J: TRBJ2-1
V: TRBV5-1

CDR3: CASSRGEYNEQFF
DNA: TGTGCCAGCAGCCGCGGAGAGTACAATGAGCAGTTCTTC
size: -
D: -
J: TRBJ2-1
V: TRBV7-2

CDR3: CASSPRGVSSYNEQFF
DNA: TGTGCCAGCAGTCCCCGGGGGGTGAGCTCCTACAATGAGCAGTTCTTC
size: -
D: TRBD2
J: TRBJ2-1
V: TRBV27

CDR3: CAWSLGQTRQYEKLFF
DNA: TGTGCCTGGAGTCTTGGACAGACACGCCAATACGAAAAACTGTTTTTT
size: once
D: -
J: TRBJ1-4
V: TRBV30

CDR3: CASSLDGEKLFF
DNA: TGTGCCAGCAGCCTAGACGGTGAAAAACTGTTTTTT
size: -
D: -
J: TRBJ1-4
V: TRBV5-4

CDR3: CASSPWGSIAGVADTQYF
DNA: TGTGCCAGCAGTCCATGGGGGTCCATAGCGGGAGTAGCAGATACGCAGTATTTT
size: -
D: TRBD2
J: TRBJ2-3
V: TRBV14

CDR3: CASSLEHYGYTF
DNA: TGTGCCAGCAGCTTAGAGCACTATGGCTACACCTTC
size: -
D: -
J: TRBJ1-2
V: TRBV7-2

CDR3: CASSDRDYGADTQYF
DNA: TGTGCCAGCAGCGACCGGGACTATGGCGCAGATACGCAGTATTTT
size: -
D: TRBD2
J: TRBJ2-3
V: TRBV2

CDR3: CASSVTLASTGELFF
DNA: TGTGCCAGCAGCGTAACACTAGCGAGCACCGGGGAGCTGTTTTTT
size: -
D: TRBD2
J: TRBJ2-2
V: TRBV9

CDR3: CASRPTEGLAGGDVTDTQYF
DNA: TGTGCCAGCAGGCCAACGGAGGGACTAGCGGGAGGGGATGTTACAGATACGCAGTATTTT
size: -
D: TRBD2
J: TRBJ2-3
V: TRBV6-4

CDR3: CASSPGTHYGYTF
DNA: TGTGCCAGCAGCCCCGGGACACACTATGGCTACACCTTC
size: -
D: -
J: TRBJ1-2
V: TRBV11-3

CDR3: CASSLSSNQPQHF
DNA: TGTGCCAGCAGCTTATCTAGCAATCAGCCCCAGCATTTT
size: -
D: -
J: TRBJ1-5
V: TRBV11-2

CDR3: CASSQEGWESSYEQYF
DNA: TGCGCCAGCAGCCAAGAAGGATGGGAGAGCTCCTACGAGCAGTACTTC
size: once
D: -
J: TRBJ2-7
V: TRBV4-1

CDR3: CASSPTGGTTGANVLTF
DNA: TGTGCCAGCAGTCCCACGGGGGGGACGACTGGGGCCAACGTCCTGACTTTC
size: -
D: TRBD2
J: TRBJ2-6
V: TRBV7-6

CDR3: CATSFGLAKNIQYF
DNA: TGTGCCACCAGCTTCGGACTAGCCAAAAACATTCAGTACTTC
size: -
D: -
J: TRBJ2-4
V: TRBV15

CDR3: CASGRGLAGGEQYF
DNA: TGTGCCAGCGGAAGAGGACTAGCGGGAGGAGAGCAGTACTTC
size: -
D: TRBD2
J: TRBJ2-7
V: TRBV6-5

CDR3: CASSPPPPSEQFF
DNA: TGTGCCAGCTCACCACCCCCCCCTAGTGAGCAGTTCTTC
size: -
D: -
J: TRBJ2-1
V: TRBV18

CDR3: CASSVPGTTSTDTQYF
DNA: TGTGCCAGCAGCGTGCCCGGGACAACTAGCACAGATACGCAGTATTTT
size: -
D: -
J: TRBJ2-3
V: TRBV9